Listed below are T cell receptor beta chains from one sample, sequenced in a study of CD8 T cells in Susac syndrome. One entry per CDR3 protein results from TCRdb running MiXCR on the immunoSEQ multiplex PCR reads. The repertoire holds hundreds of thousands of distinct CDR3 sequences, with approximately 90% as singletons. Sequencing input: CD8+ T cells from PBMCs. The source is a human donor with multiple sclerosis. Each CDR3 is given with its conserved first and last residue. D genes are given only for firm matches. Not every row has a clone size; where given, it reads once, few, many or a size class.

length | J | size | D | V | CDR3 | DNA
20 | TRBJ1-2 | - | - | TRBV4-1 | CASSQVSLGHILFFNYGYTF | TGCGCCAGCAGCCAAGTGTCTTTGGGTCATATCCTTTTCTTTAACTATGGCTACACCTTC
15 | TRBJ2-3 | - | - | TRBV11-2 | CASSLDPPGADTQYF | TGTGCCAGCAGCTTAGACCCTCCGGGGGCGGATACGCAGTATTTT
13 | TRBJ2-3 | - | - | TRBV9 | CASSDGAGDTQYF | TGTGCCAGCAGCGACGGAGCGGGAGATACGCAGTATTTT
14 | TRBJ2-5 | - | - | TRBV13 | CASSLTRGQETQYF | TGTGCCAGCAGCCTGACTAGGGGGCAAGAGACCCAGTACTTC
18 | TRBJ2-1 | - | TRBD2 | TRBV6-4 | CASSDNPGLAGGPNEQFF | TGTGCCAGCAGTGACAACCCGGGACTAGCGGGAGGCCCCAATGAGCAGTTCTTC
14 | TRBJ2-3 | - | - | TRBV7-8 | CASSLKGPTDTQYF | TGTGCCAGCAGCTTAAAGGGACCCACAGATACGCAGTATTTT
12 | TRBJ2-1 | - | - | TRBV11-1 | CASSSGRSEQFF | TGTGCCAGCAGCTCGGGACGGTCCGAGCAGTTCTTC
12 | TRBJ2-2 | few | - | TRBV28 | CASSLGFGELFF | TGTGCCAGCAGTTTAGGATTCGGGGAGCTGTTTTTT
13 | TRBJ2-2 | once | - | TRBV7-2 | CASSLGLSGELFF | TGTGCCAGCAGCTTAGGGTTGTCCGGGGAGCTGTTTTTT
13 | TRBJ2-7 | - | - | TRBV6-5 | CASSYSTEDEQYF | TGTGCCAGCAGTTACTCGACAGAGGACGAGCAGTACTTC
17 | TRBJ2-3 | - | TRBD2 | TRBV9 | CASSASLAGVLTDTQYF | TGTGCCAGCAGCGCCTCACTAGCGGGAGTTCTTACAGATACGCAGTATTTT
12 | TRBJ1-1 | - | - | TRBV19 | CASSIGTLEAFF | TGTGCCAGTAGTATAGGGACCCTTGAAGCTTTCTTT
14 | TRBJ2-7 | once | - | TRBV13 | CASSSDGVAYEQYF | TGTGCCAGCAGCTCGGACGGAGTGGCCTACGAGCAGTACTTC
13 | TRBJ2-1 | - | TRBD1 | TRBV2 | CASKPSDRDEQFF | TGTGCCAGCAAACCCTCAGACAGGGACGAGCAGTTCTTC
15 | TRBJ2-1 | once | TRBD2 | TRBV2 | CASSGEGLGLLGLFF | TGTGCCAGCAGTGGCGAGGGACTAGGTCTTCTAGGTCTGTTCTTC
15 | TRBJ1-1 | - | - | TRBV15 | CATSRTRAGNTEAFF | TGTGCCACCAGCAGAACCAGGGCTGGGAACACTGAAGCTTTCTTT
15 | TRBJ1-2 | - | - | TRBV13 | CASTMGRKWNYGYTF | TGTGCCAGCACGATGGGGCGAAAGTGGAACTATGGCTACACCTTC
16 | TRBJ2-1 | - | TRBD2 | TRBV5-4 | CASSTGLAGSYNEQFF | TGTGCCAGCAGCACGGGACTAGCGGGCTCCTACAATGAGCAGTTCTTC
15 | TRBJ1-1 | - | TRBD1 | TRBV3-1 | CASSQDGTGRVGAFF | TGTGCCAGCAGCCAAGATGGGACAGGACGGGTGGGAGCTTTCTTT
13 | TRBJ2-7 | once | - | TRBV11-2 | CASSPPPPGKQYF | TGTGCCAGCAGCCCACCTCCTCCCGGGAAGCAGTACTTC
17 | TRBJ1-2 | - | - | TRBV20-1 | CSGLTMDNNRANYGYTF | TGCAGTGGGCTAACTATGGATAATAACAGAGCTAACTATGGCTACACCTTC
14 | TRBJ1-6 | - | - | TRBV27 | CASSLWVVNSPLHF | TGTGCCAGCAGTTTATGGGTAGTGAATTCACCCCTCCACTTT
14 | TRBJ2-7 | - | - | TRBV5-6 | CASSYGVGAYEQYF | TGTGCCAGCAGCTACGGAGTAGGCGCCTACGAGCAGTACTTC
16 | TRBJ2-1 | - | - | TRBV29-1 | CSVRGWDAGSYNEQFF | TGCAGCGTTCGGGGGTGGGACGCAGGCTCCTACAATGAGCAGTTCTTC
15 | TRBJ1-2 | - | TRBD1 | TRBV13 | CASSLRGQEVYGYTF | TGTGCCAGCAGCTTACGGGGACAGGAGGTGTATGGCTACACCTTC
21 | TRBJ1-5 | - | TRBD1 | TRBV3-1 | CASSQKPIPGQGHWRGQPQHF | TGTGCCAGCAGCCAAAAACCAATTCCGGGACAGGGTCATTGGAGGGGTCAGCCCCAGCATTTT
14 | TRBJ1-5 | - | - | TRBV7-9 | CASSSEGSNQPQHF | TGTGCCAGCAGTTCCGAGGGTAGCAATCAGCCCCAGCATTTT
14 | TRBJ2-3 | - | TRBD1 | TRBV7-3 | CAISSGTGSLTQYF | TGTGCCATCAGCTCTGGGACAGGGAGCCTTACGCAGTATTTT
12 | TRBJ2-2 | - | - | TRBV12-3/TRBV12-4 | CASSFGERKLFF | TGTGCCAGCAGTTTCGGCGAGAGAAAGCTGTTTTTT
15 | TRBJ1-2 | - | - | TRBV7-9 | CASSLNPGANYGYTF | TGTGCCAGCAGCTTAAATCCAGGGGCGAACTATGGCTACACCTTC
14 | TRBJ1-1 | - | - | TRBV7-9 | CASTGPAENTEAFF | TGTGCCAGCACCGGCCCGGCGGAGAACACTGAAGCTTTCTTT
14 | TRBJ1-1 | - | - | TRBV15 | CATSLSRLNTEAFF | TGTGCCACCAGTCTTTCTAGGTTGAACACTGAAGCTTTCTTT
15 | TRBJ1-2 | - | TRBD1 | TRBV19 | CASSPGDRELDGYTF | TGTGCCAGTAGTCCGGGGGACAGGGAATTGGATGGCTACACCTTC